These T cell receptor beta chains were read from a single sample in a study of T cell changes during pregnancy in multiple sclerosis. Sequenced by immunoSEQ multiplex PCR; TCRdb stores in-frame clones only, minus some. In the table there are 40,000 to 55,000 clones, roughly 92% of which are singletons. The sample consisted of CD4+ T cells from peripheral blood mononuclear cells, taken in the third trimester of pregnancy. The source of these receptors is a female donor with multiple sclerosis, enrolled in a pregnancy study. Each CDR3 is given with its conserved first and last residue. Expanded clones are given a class, and other clones once, few, many or no size at all.

V gene: TRBV5-4; clone size: NA; CDR3 protein: CASSPVGGAEIEAFF
V gene: TRBV10-3; clone size: NA; CDR3 protein: CAIRGGLAGGWNEQFF
V gene: TRBV6-5; clone size: NA; CDR3 protein: CASSYSRDRDYEQYF
V gene: TRBV5-4; clone size: once; CDR3 protein: CASSLLQARNTIYF
V gene: TRBV7-2; clone size: NA; CDR3 protein: CASSLEGDLYEQYF
V gene: TRBV4-2; clone size: NA; CDR3 protein: CASSQVQGMDTGELFF
V gene: TRBV18; clone size: NA; CDR3 protein: CASSRGGQGNEKLFF
V gene: TRBV6-1; clone size: NA; CDR3 protein: CASSLQGQEQFF
V gene: TRBV9; clone size: NA; CDR3 protein: CASSVVQGAGISEQFF
V gene: TRBV27; clone size: NA; CDR3 protein: CATGLAGETQYF
V gene: TRBV11-2; clone size: NA; CDR3 protein: CASSVTDSGTEAFF
V gene: TRBV11-3; clone size: NA; CDR3 protein: CASSPGRGAGANVLTF
V gene: TRBV7-3; clone size: NA; CDR3 protein: CASSLQAGEFYTF
V gene: TRBV9; clone size: NA; CDR3 protein: CASSPGQEEYGYTF
V gene: TRBV11-3; clone size: once; CDR3 protein: CASIIAGGYEQYF
V gene: TRBV7-9; clone size: NA; CDR3 protein: CASTRGATNEKLFF
V gene: TRBV4-2; clone size: NA; CDR3 protein: CASSLTRGGFEETQYF
V gene: TRBV18; clone size: NA; CDR3 protein: CASSPPGQGTSYF
V gene: TRBV7-2; clone size: NA; CDR3 protein: CASSTPGLPNSPLHF
V gene: TRBV5-6; clone size: NA; CDR3 protein: CASSLAFTGEEQETQYF
V gene: TRBV11-1; clone size: NA; CDR3 protein: CASSLGRGKGPVDF
V gene: TRBV4-3; clone size: once; CDR3 protein: CASSQDRGLAYEQYF
V gene: TRBV7-2; clone size: NA; CDR3 protein: CASSLGVSYGYTF
V gene: TRBV27; clone size: few; CDR3 protein: CASRRTGTGGRAGNTIYF
V gene: TRBV4-3; clone size: NA; CDR3 protein: CASSQDIGLKRVTQYF
V gene: TRBV5-5; clone size: NA; CDR3 protein: CASAQGRFNSPLHF
V gene: TRBV27; clone size: NA; CDR3 protein: CASSLEGAGGNTIYF
V gene: TRBV7-8; clone size: NA; CDR3 protein: CASSAGQGPSSGANVLTF
V gene: TRBV7-3; clone size: NA; CDR3 protein: CASRRTGVGEQFF
V gene: TRBV29-1; clone size: NA; CDR3 protein: CSVWRRVSYNEQFF
V gene: TRBV7-2; clone size: once; CDR3 protein: CASSLGGQGYEQYF
V gene: TRBV7-3; clone size: NA; CDR3 protein: CASSLQAGGLDSPLHF
V gene: TRBV5-4; clone size: NA; CDR3 protein: CASSPRGGAGFNSPLHF
V gene: TRBV7-9; clone size: NA; CDR3 protein: CASSPRRDRRLINTEAFF
V gene: TRBV18; clone size: NA; CDR3 protein: CASCDSRTDTQYF
V gene: TRBV27; clone size: NA; CDR3 protein: CASSRIRDRHIGYTF
V gene: TRBV19; clone size: NA; CDR3 protein: CASSVFPPGAQNTEAFF
V gene: TRBV5-8; clone size: NA; CDR3 protein: CASSRDYYGYTF
V gene: TRBV19; clone size: NA; CDR3 protein: CASSIGTGHQETQYF
V gene: TRBV6-1; clone size: NA; CDR3 protein: CASSARGTLSSYEQYF
V gene: TRBV6-1; clone size: NA; CDR3 protein: CASSDVGQGRGEAFF
V gene: TRBV6-5; clone size: NA; CDR3 protein: CASSYTGGDQPQHF
V gene: TRBV9; clone size: NA; CDR3 protein: CASSVELRGQGASDTQYF
V gene: TRBV30; clone size: NA; CDR3 protein: CAWSVARLSNTGELFF
V gene: TRBV6-6; clone size: NA; CDR3 protein: CASRQTWTNSPLHF
V gene: TRBV4-2; clone size: NA; CDR3 protein: CASSQHRQAPSYGYTF
V gene: TRBV13; clone size: once; CDR3 protein: CASSLGAGGRDTQYF